The present entry profiles one TCR beta chain with its context. Its specificity is not known. The method was immunoSEQ multiplex PCR; TCRdb's version includes in-frame clones alone and lacks a portion of them. The table includes about 60,000 clones, under 85% detected once. This sample was included in a study of radiotherapy plus CTLA-4 blockade in lung cancer. CTLA-4 blockade with ipilimumab, together with focal radiation, was given to patients with chemo-refractory metastatic non-small-cell lung cancer. Points from the study as a whole: Tumor-origin TCR clones grew in blood after radiotherapy plus ipilimumab. How blood T cell clones changed early, along with interferon-beta, reportedly forecast response best.

Specimen: peripheral blood, collected from a patient treated with radiotherapy plus ipilimumab. The receptor was isolated from a human donor with non-small cell lung cancer who had a partial response to radiotherapy plus ipilimumab.

The CDR3 loop reads CASTPSAGVADTQYF. Here the CDR3 DNA reads TGCGCCAGCACTCCCTCAGCGGGAGTCGCAGATACGCAGTATTTT. This chain joins TRBV5-1 and TRBJ2-3; 8 nucleotides agree with TRBD2. V lost 6 bases, J lost 4 bases, and 10 bases stayed unmatched. The germline CDR1 and CDR2 sequences are SGHRS and YFSETQ. This CDR3 comprises 15 residues.